Shown below are 22 T cell receptor beta chains from a single sample sequenced in a study of identical twins. One entry per CDR3 protein results from TCRdb running MiXCR on the 5' RACE reads. The repertoire holds 550,000 to 700,000 distinct CDR3 sequences, approximately 10% seen once, with 2.5% to 3.5% in the top ten. These data were also reused for a study on yellow fever vaccine responses in identical twins.

Sequenced input: PBMCs. The receptors here all came from a woman aged 18-29 years in good health.

The sample holds many counts of this clonotype. The CDR3 reads CATSRALGKTQYF. CDR3 nucleotide sequence: TGTGCCACCAGCCGAGCCCTAGGGAAGACCCAGTACTTC. The genes are TRBV15 and TRBJ2-5; D not resolved. Germline CDR1 reads LNHNV; CDR2 reads YYDKDF (reference sequence). The germline V and J ends were trimmed by 5 bases and 6 bases, with 13 bases remaining between them. The CDR3 is 13 residues long.

This clonotype has more than one count but fewer than ten. J is TRBJ2-7 and V is TRBV2, with 7 bases fitting TRBD1. J gave up 3 bases and V 5 bases, and 10 bases lay outside the gene matches. This CDR3 is built from 15 residues. Germline loops: CDR1 SNHLY, CDR2 FYNNEI. CDR3 coding DNA: TGTGCCAGCAGTAGACCCCCGGGACAGTTCTACGAGCAGTACTTC. Protein product: CASSRPPGQFYEQYF.

V and J are TRBV4-2 and TRBJ2-1, with D perhaps TRBD1 or TRBD2 (6 bases each). Trimming left V 2 bases short and J 9 bases short, with 23 bases between. In germline, CDR1 is LGHNA, CDR2 YNFKEQ. This CDR3 is built from 17 residues. The CDR3 DNA reads TGTGCCAGCAGCCAACCCGGAGGGAAGGGGCTAGGGGGTGAGCAGTTCTTC. This sequence encodes CASSQPGGKGLGGEQFF.

This clonotype appeared a few times. The chain couples TRBV29-1 to TRBJ2-7; D is ambiguous. The CDR3 extends over 14 amino acids. V lost 1 base to trimming and J lost 8 bases, with 18 bases between them. Germline V gene sequence: CDR1 SQVTM, CDR2 ANQGSEA. CDR3 loop: CSVEGNWRSPKQYF. CDR3 nucleotides: TGCAGCGTTGAAGGTAACTGGCGCTCGCCCAAGCAGTACTTC.

At least ten counts were recorded for this clonotype. CDR3 amino acids: CASSGFKGYTETSEYEQYF. CDR3 coding DNA: TGCGCCAGCAGTGGGTTCAAGGGTTACACAGAAACGAGCGAATACGAGCAGTACTTC. The chain recombines TRBV10-1 with TRBJ2-7; D not certain. The CDR3 is made up of 19 amino acids. CDR1 and CDR2 (germline): WNHNN, SYGVQD (reference sequence). The V gene lost 4 bases and the J gene lost 4 bases, with 29 bases spanning the gap.

There are many counts of this clonotype. The chain is built from TRBV4-1 and TRBJ1-3; D not resolved. The CDR3 loop spans 15 amino acids. V was pared by 5 bases and J by 0 bases, with 11 bases between. Germline V gene data show CDR1 as MGHRA and CDR2 as YSYEKL. The CDR3 protein is CASSEVTDSGNTIYF. CDR3 sequence (DNA): TGCGCCAGCAGCGAAGTCACAGACTCTGGAAACACCATATATTTT.

This clonotype was detected many times. The chain carries TRBV12-3 or TRBV12-4 and TRBJ2-3, with D unclear. V was pared by 7 bases and J by 2 bases, with 13 bases between. The CDR3 runs to 14 residues. In nucleotides, the CDR3 is TGTGCCAGCACTCTTGACCTGTCCACAGATACGCAGTATTTT. Its translation: CASTLDLSTDTQYF.

This clonotype showed up many times. The chain has TRBV20-1 and TRBJ1-5; 8 positions match TRBD1. The V and J ends lost 4 bases and 3 bases, in that order; junction bases with no gene match: 5. Germline V gene sequence: CDR1 DFQATT, CDR2 SNEGSKA (reference sequence). This CDR3 has 14 residues. CDR3 region: CSATGQGLNQPQHF. As DNA, the CDR3 is TGCAGTGCTACAGGACAGGGACTCAATCAGCCCCAGCATTTT.

This clonotype was seen at least ten times. V and J are TRBV6-2 or TRBV6-3 and TRBJ1-5; D is ambiguous. Germline CDR1 reads MNHEY; CDR2 reads SVGEGT. Deletions cut 4 bases from V and 0 bases from J, with 4 bases between. The CDR3 is made up of 13 amino acids. Here the CDR3 DNA reads TGTGCCAGCAGTTCCCATAGCAATCAGCCCCAGCATTTT. It specifies CASSSHSNQPQHF.

This clonotype was found a few times. The J gene is TRBJ2-1, the V gene TRBV29-1; 8 bases are shared with TRBD2. Losses at the gene ends were 3 bases for V and 1 base for J; bases not matched to a gene: 5. The germline CDR1 and CDR2 sequences are SQVTM and ANQGSEA. There are 15 residues in the CDR3. The chain's CDR3 is CSVDGAGGSYNEQFF. CDR3 nucleotide sequence: TGCAGCGTTGATGGGGCGGGAGGATCCTACAATGAGCAGTTCTTC.

V gene TRBV3-1 combines with J gene TRBJ2-5; D uncertain. Trimming cost V 7 bases and J 2 bases, with 11 bases left between them. Germline assignment: CDR1 LGHDT and CDR2 YNNKEL (reference sequence). The CDR3 is 13 residues long. The CDR3 spells CASNLRGQETQYF. In DNA, the CDR3 is TGTGCCAGCAACCTACGCGGTCAAGAGACCCAGTACTTC.

This clonotype was found many times. This chain joins TRBV27 and TRBJ2-3, with D hard to call. The V end lost 2 bases, the J end lost 4 bases, and 10 bases lay between the germline ends. The germline V gene has CDR1 MNHEY and CDR2 SMNVEV (reference sequence). The CDR3 is 14 residues long. CDR3 coding DNA: TGTGCCAGCAGTTTAGGTTTGGTTGCAGATACGCAGTATTTT. Amino acid sequence: CASSLGLVADTQYF.

This clonotype has ten or more counts. The chain employs TRBV5-1 and TRBJ1-2; D is uncertain. This CDR3 has 12 amino acids. The V and J ends lost 4 bases and 4 bases respectively, with 8 bases between them. Germline loops: CDR1 SGHRS, CDR2 YFSETQ. Here the CDR3 reads CASSPDTYGYTF. The CDR3 bases are TGCGCCAGCAGCCCCGACACCTATGGCTACACCTTC.

This clonotype was seen only a few times. The gene calls are TRBV2 and TRBJ2-1, with D tentatively TRBD1 or TRBD2 (5 bases each). The CDR3 is 14 amino acids. Trimming took off 7 bases at V and 8 bases at J, with 18 bases between the two ends. CDR1 is SNHLY and CDR2 is FYNNEI in the germline V gene. CDR3 region: CASNLRDGPHEQFF. For the CDR3, the DNA is TGTGCCAGCAACTTAAGGGACGGTCCCCATGAGCAGTTCTTC.

This clonotype was found many times. The rearrangement uses TRBV4-3 and TRBJ2-7; tentative D call: TRBD2 (6 bases). CDR1 is LGHNA and CDR2 is YSLEER in the germline V gene. The CDR3 runs to 15 residues. The V and J ends lost 0 bases and 0 bases respectively, with 9 bases between them. The CDR3 coding sequence is TGCGCCAGCAGCCAAGACCGCGGGATCTCCTACGAGCAGTACTTC. Translated: CASSQDRGISYEQYF.

A few counts support this clonotype. The CDR3 loop is CASTRGTGDGYTF. CDR3 sequence (DNA): TGTGCCAGCACCCGAGGGACAGGCGATGGCTACACCTTC. V gene TRBV6-6 combines with J gene TRBJ1-2, with 8 bases identical to TRBD1. This CDR3 is 13 amino acids long. Looked up from germline, CDR1 is MNHNY and CDR2 is SVGAGI (reference sequence). J gave up 6 bases and V 7 bases, and 7 bases lay outside the gene matches.

This clonotype was observed a few times. This chain links TRBV4-3 with TRBJ2-7; 9 nucleotides align to TRBD1. The ends lost 1 base at V and 4 bases at J; junction bases unmatched: 8. CDR3 length equals 16 residues. Germline V gene lookup returns CDR1 LGHNA and CDR2 YSLEER. The chain's CDR3 is CASSQGTGGGGYEQYF. The CDR3 DNA is TGCGCCAGCAGCCAAGGAACAGGGGGCGGAGGATACGAGCAGTACTTC.

This clonotype has more than one count but fewer than ten. The rearrangement joins TRBV20-1 to TRBJ2-1, with D tentatively TRBD2 (5 bases). Looked up from germline, CDR1 is DFQATT and CDR2 is SNEGSKA (reference sequence). Between the trimmed V and J ends, which lost 5 bases and 8 bases, there was a span of 22 bases. The CDR3 extends over 15 amino acids. The CDR3 here is CSAGLGLESSDEQFF. The CDR3 bases are TGCAGTGCTGGGCTTGGGCTAGAAAGTAGCGATGAGCAGTTCTTC.

V gene TRBV4-2 combines with J gene TRBJ2-1; D is perhaps TRBD1 or TRBD2 (5 bases each). This CDR3 contains 16 residues. Germline values: CDR1 LGHNA, CDR2 YNFKEQ. The V end lost 6 bases, the J end lost 5 bases, and 20 bases lay between the germline ends. The CDR3 bases are TGTGCCAGCAGAGAACCTCGGGGCAGCCCCAACAATGAGCAGTTCTTC. This translates into CASREPRGSPNNEQFF.

This clonotype turned up a few times. This sequence joins TRBV12-3 or TRBV12-4 and TRBJ2-5; no definite D call. Trimming removed 4 bases at V and 1 base at J, with 7 bases between. The CDR3 is made up of 13 amino acids. The CDR3 region has the DNA TGTGCCAGCAGTTCAGTGAGCCAAGAGACCCAGTACTTC. It is translated as CASSSVSQETQYF.

This chain connects TRBV4-1 to TRBJ1-5, with a tentative D call TRBD1 (5 bases). The CDR3 totals 16 residues. Germline V gene sequence: CDR1 MGHRA, CDR2 YSYEKL. Deletions cut 4 bases from V and 4 bases from J, with 17 bases between. Here the CDR3 reads CASSRDQGGINQPQHF. The CDR3 DNA reads as TGCGCCAGCAGCCGAGATCAGGGAGGGATTAATCAGCCCCAGCATTTT.

This clonotype was picked up a small number of times. This rearrangement joins TRBV27 to TRBJ2-7; TRBD2 is a possible D gene (6 bases). There are 15 residues in the CDR3. Germline CDR1 reads MNHEY; CDR2 reads SMNVEV (reference sequence). Trimming shortened V by 9 bases and J by 0 bases, and 18 bases separated the two germline ends. CDR3 loop: CASLATGLRSYEQYF. CDR3 nucleotide sequence: TGTGCCAGTCTTGCGACGGGACTCCGCTCCTACGAGCAGTACTTC.